A single sample gave rise to the 28 T cell receptor beta chains below, sequenced in a study of identical twins. Each CDR3 protein is one row after TCRdb ran MiXCR on the 5' RACE reads. The table has some 200,000 distinct CDR3 sequences, more than 6.5% seen once. The data also belong to a second study, concerning yellow fever vaccine responses in identical twins.

Source material: memory (CD45RO+) T cells sorted from blood. These receptors were collected from a woman aged 18-29 years in good health.

This clonotype has at least ten counts. The chain recombines TRBV7-2 with TRBJ2-1; no firm D call. V lost 1 base, J lost 4 bases, and 2 bases lay in between. Germline V CDR1 and CDR2: SGHTA, FQGNSA. The CDR3 is 12 amino acids. This chain's CDR3 is CASSLVYNEQFF. The CDR3 bases are TGTGCCAGCAGCTTAGTGTACAATGAGCAGTTCTTC.

This clonotype has just a few counts. The CDR3 sequence is CASSPNRLDQPQHF. The CDR3 coding sequence is TGTGCCAGCAGCCCGAACAGATTAGATCAGCCCCAGCATTTT. The V and J genes are TRBV12-3 or TRBV12-4 and TRBJ1-5; D is uncertain. This CDR3 has 14 residues. Trimming cost V 6 bases and J 5 bases, with 14 bases left between them.

This clonotype came up many times. V usage is TRBV11-2 and J usage is TRBJ2-4; D is ambiguous. Trimming shortened V by 1 base and J by 7 bases, and 20 bases separated the two germline ends. The CDR3 has 17 amino acids. CDR1 and CDR2 from the germline V gene are SGHAT and FQNNGV. CDR3 nucleotides: TGTGCCAGCAGCTTAGTATCCTCGGCTGGCAGACGGAACATTCAGTACTTC. Translation: CASSLVSSAGRRNIQYF.

There are a few counts of this clonotype. V is TRBV5-4 and J is TRBJ1-1; tentative D call: TRBD1 (6 bases). CDR3 size: 15 residues. Germline CDR1 SGHNT, CDR2 YYREEE (reference sequence). The V gene lost 4 bases and the J gene lost 1 base, with 14 bases spanning the gap. CDR3 protein: CASSASPTGNTEAFF. CDR3 bases: TGTGCCAGCAGCGCCTCCCCGACAGGGAACACTGAAGCTTTCTTT.

In this sample, this clonotype turned up a few times. The rearrangement links TRBV21-1 to TRBJ2-2. TRBV21-1 is listed as a pseudogene. There are 11 residues in the CDR3. CDR3 region: CATKTVGALFF. The CDR3 DNA sequence: TGTGCCACCAAAACAGTGGGGGCGCTGTTTTTT.

This clonotype was counted ten times or more. The chain joins TRBV12-3 or TRBV12-4 to TRBJ2-4; TRBD1 or TRBD2 may be the D gene (5 bases each). V was clipped by 8 bases and J by 0 bases, with 14 bases between them. This CDR3 is 15 amino acids long. The DNA of the CDR3 is TGTGCCAGCGGTAATTCGGGGCTAGCCAAAAACATTCAGTACTTC. The encoded protein is CASGNSGLAKNIQYF.

The chain couples TRBV7-2 to TRBJ2-1; 9 bases match TRBD2. In germline, CDR1 is SGHTA, CDR2 FQGNSA. The CDR3 consists of 17 residues. Germline trimming cut 0 bases from V and 9 bases from J; bases unmatched to any gene: 12. The chain's CDR3 is CASSLARGGAERGEQFF. For the CDR3, the DNA is TGTGCCAGCAGCTTAGCGCGGGGGGGAGCCGAACGCGGTGAGCAGTTCTTC.

The table lists this clonotype with many counts. The chain combines TRBV28 with TRBJ2-3; maybe TRBD1 (5 bases). Germline V gives CDR1 MDHEN, CDR2 SYDVKM. The length of the CDR3 is 17 residues. With 5 bases removed from V and 0 bases from J, the gap between germline ends came to 18 bases. The DNA of the CDR3 is TGTGCCAGCAGTCGCAACGGTGGCAGGGCTAGCACAGATACGCAGTATTTT. It translates to CASSRNGGRASTDTQYF. The full variable domain, rest sourced from reference TRBV28 and TRBJ2-3, is DVKVTQSSRYLVKRTGEKVFLECVQDMDHENMFWYRQDPGLGLRLIYFSYDVKMKEKGDIPEGYSVSREKKERFSLILESASTNQTSMYLCASSRNGGRASTDTQYFGPGTRLTVL.

This clonotype was found many times. This sequence joins TRBV10-3 and TRBJ2-5; 15 bases agree with TRBD2. The V gene's germline CDR1 is ENHRY and CDR2 SYGVKD. CDR3 length: 16 amino acids. Trimming cost V 7 bases and J 3 bases; bases outside gene matches: 6. The CDR3 loop is CAINKGLAGGEETQYF. CDR3 nucleotide sequence: TGTGCCATCAATAAAGGACTAGCGGGAGGGGAAGAGACCCAGTACTTC.

The chain joins TRBV10-3 to TRBJ2-1; 12 bases align to TRBD2. Germline V gene data show CDR1 as ENHRY and CDR2 as SYGVKD. Unmatched junction bases numbered 5, after V lost 7 bases and J lost 7 bases. The CDR3 covers 14 residues. The CDR3 sequence: CAITSGGALNEQFF. The CDR3 DNA follows: TGTGCCATCACTAGCGGGGGGGCCCTGAATGAGCAGTTCTTC.

The table lists this clonotype with a few counts. The genes are TRBV7-2 and TRBJ2-2; 8 positions match TRBD1. Trimming took 5 bases from V and 4 from J; bases not matched to a gene: 12. Germline V gene data show CDR1 as SGHTA and CDR2 as FQGNSA. The CDR3 is 17 residues long. CDR3 sequence reads: CASSERQGAISTGELFF. DNA of the CDR3: TGTGCCAGCAGCGAGCGGCAGGGGGCTATTAGCACCGGGGAGCTGTTTTTT.

This chain uses TRBV6-1 with TRBJ1-6; D gene ambiguous. From germline, CDR1 is MNHNS and CDR2 SASEGT. The V and J ends lost 7 bases and 4 bases respectively, with 5 bases between them. The CDR3 is 12 residues long. The CDR3 region is CASTEYNSPLHF. The CDR3 nucleotides read TGTGCCAGCACCGAATATAATTCACCCCTCCACTTT.

In its sample, this clonotype was seen many times. The rearrangement links TRBV3-1 to TRBJ2-1, with TRBD2 identical over 11 bases. The CDR3 loop spans 15 amino acids. After removal of 3 bases from V and 9 bases from J, the junction contained 7 bases not matched to a gene. Germline CDR1 LGHDT, CDR2 YNNKEL (reference sequence). The CDR3 coding sequence is TGTGCCAGCAGCCAGGCTAGCGGGGGGAAGGGTGAGCAGTTCTTC. This codes for CASSQASGGKGEQFF.

The gene calls are TRBV29-1 and TRBJ2-1; TRBD2 might be the D (6 bases). CDR3 length equals 12 residues. Trimming took 5 bases from V and 4 from J, leaving 9 bases between them. Per the germline V gene, CDR1 is SQVTM and CDR2 is ANQGSEA. The CDR3 spells CSVTGLYNEQFF. The CDR3 DNA is TGCAGCGTTACGGGACTGTACAATGAGCAGTTCTTC.

There are many counts of this clonotype. This chain uses TRBV20-1 with TRBJ2-7; a weak D match, TRBD1 (6 bases). V dropped 5 bases and J dropped 4 bases, with 15 bases sitting between them. CDR1 is DFQATT and CDR2 is SNEGSKA in the germline V gene (reference sequence). This CDR3 contains 13 residues. The CDR3 DNA sequence: TGCAGTGCTTCTCTCGGACAGAGTTACGAGCAGTACTTC. This translates into CSASLGQSYEQYF.

In its sample, this clonotype was seen many times. The J gene is TRBJ2-7, the V gene TRBV5-1; 13 bases are shared with TRBD2. Germline V lookup: CDR1 SGHRS, CDR2 YFSETQ. There are 17 residues in the CDR3. Trimming at V came to 6 bases and at J to 2 bases, leaving 11 bases not matched to a gene. The DNA for the CDR3 is TGCGCCAGCACACCCGGGACTAGCGGGACTAAGGCCTACGAGCAGTACTTC. As protein: CASTPGTSGTKAYEQYF.

This chain links TRBV14 with TRBJ2-7; TRBD1 matches at 9 bases. V shed 5 bases, J shed 7 bases, and the junction held 9 bases outside the gene matches. CDR1 SGHDN and CDR2 FVKESK come from the germline V gene. The CDR3 extends over 14 amino acids. The CDR3 DNA reads TGTGCCAGCAGCGAAATGACAGGGGGGGGTGAGCAGTACTTC. Translation: CASSEMTGGGEQYF. Full variable domain (outside the CDR3, taken from reference TRBV14 and TRBJ2-7): EAGVTQFPSHSVIEKGQTVTLRCDPISGHDNLYWYRRVMGKEIKFLLHFVKESKQDESGMPNNRFLAERTGGTYSTLKVQPAELEDSGVYFCASSEMTGGGEQYFGPGTRLTVT.

This clonotype showed up just a few times. The genes are TRBV20-1 and TRBJ2-7; TRBD2 matches at 7 bases. V was pared by 5 bases and J by 7 bases, with 14 bases of the junction left unmatched. This CDR3 region has 14 residues. The germline V gene encodes CDR1 DFQATT and CDR2 SNEGSKA (reference sequence). In nucleotides, the CDR3 is TGCAGTGCTGGGACTACCGGACGTACCTGGGAGCAGTACTTC. Translated, it gives CSAGTTGRTWEQYF.

This clonotype was found a few times. This sequence joins TRBV18 and TRBJ1-4, with D unresolved. CDR3 length equals 16 residues. Germline-derived CDR1 and CDR2 are KGHSH and LQKENI. V lost 5 bases and J 2 bases, leaving 15 bases between the germline ends. The CDR3 loop reads CASSSSIGQTNEKLFF. Written as DNA, the CDR3 is TGTGCCAGCTCATCCTCCATCGGGCAGACTAATGAAAAACTGTTTTTT. Combining the CDR3 with reference TRBV18 and TRBJ1-4 gives the whole variable domain NAGVMQNPRHLVRRRGQEARLRCSPMKGHSHVYWYRQLPEEGLKFMVYLQKENIIDESGMPKERFSAEFPKEGPSILRIQQVVRGDSAAYFCASSSSIGQTNEKLFFGSGTQLSVL.

To note about this clonotype: The junction shows a germline mismatch at one end, possibly a read error. The chain carries TRBV7-2 and TRBJ2-5; D tentatively reads TRBD1 or TRBD2 (5 bases each). This CDR3 comprises 14 residues. Germline V lookup: CDR1 SGHTA, CDR2 FQGNSA. CDR3 bases: TGTGCCAGCAGCTTAGTGCAGGGTGGGGAGACCCTGTACTTC. Encoded protein: CASSLVQGGETLYF. The variable domain in full, completed from reference TRBV7-2 and TRBJ2-5, reads GAGVSQSPSNKVTEKGKDVELRCDPISGHTALYWYRQSLGQGLEFLIYFQGNSAPDKSGLPSDRFSAERTGGSVSTLTIQRTQQEDSAVYLCASSLVQGGETLYFGPGTRLLVL.

As concerns this clonotype: One base away lies a much larger clone, so this may be a sequencing read error. This chain uses TRBV7-6 with TRBJ2-3; D is possibly TRBD2 (6 bases). CDR1 and CDR2 from the germline V gene are SGHVS and FNYEAQ. The CDR3 totals 16 residues. The CDR3 nucleotides read TGTGCCAGCAACTTACTTCCGGGAGAGGGCACAGATACGCAGTATTTT. Its protein product is CASNLLPGEGTDTQYF.

A single count supports this clonotype. Just one base apart from a much larger clone, this may be a read error. The DNA of the CDR3 is TGTGCCAGCAACCAAAGAAGGACCCCGTACGAGCAGTACTTC. It yields the protein CASNQRRTPYEQYF. The V call is TRBV14, the J call TRBJ2-7; no clear D. The CDR3 loop spans 14 amino acids. Germline loops: CDR1 SGHDN, CDR2 FVKESK. The complete variable domain, with remaining parts taken from reference TRBV14 and TRBJ2-7, reads EAGVTQFPSHSVIEKGQTVTLRCDPISGHDNLYWYRRVMGKEIKFLLHFVKESKQDESGMPNNRFLAERTGGTYSTLKVQPAELEDSGVYFCASNQRRTPYEQYFGPGTRLTVT.

This clonotype was seen a handful of times. The chain employs TRBV28 and TRBJ2-2; 11 nucleotides align to TRBD2. The V gene's germline CDR1 is MDHEN and CDR2 SYDVKM. The CDR3 has 18 residues. V shed 4 bases, J shed 3 bases, and the junction held 10 bases outside the gene matches. CDR3 residues: CASSWPPTSGTYTGELFF. Here the CDR3 DNA reads TGTGCCAGCAGTTGGCCCCCGACTAGCGGGACTTACACCGGGGAGCTGTTTTTT. The full variable domain, its missing parts supplied by reference TRBV28 and TRBJ2-2, is DVKVTQSSRYLVKRTGEKVFLECVQDMDHENMFWYRQDPGLGLRLIYFSYDVKMKEKGDIPEGYSVSREKKERFSLILESASTNQTSMYLCASSWPPTSGTYTGELFFGEGSRLTVL.

This clonotype has at least ten counts. CDR3 loop: CSVVSTEAFF. The CDR3 DNA is TGCAGCGTTGTAAGCACTGAAGCTTTCTTT. The V gene is TRBV29-1, the J gene TRBJ1-1; no definite D call. Trimming removed 4 bases from V and 4 bases from J, with 4 bases in between. CDR1 SQVTM and CDR2 ANQGSEA come from the germline V gene. CDR3 length: 10 amino acids. Drawing the rest from reference TRBV29-1 and TRBJ1-1, the complete variable domain is SAVISQKPSRDICQRGTSLTIQCQVDSQVTMMFWYRQQPGQSLTLIATANQGSEATYESGFVIDKFPISRPNLTFSTLTVSNMSPEDSSIYLCSVVSTEAFFGQGTRLTVV.

At least ten counts were recorded for this clonotype. The J gene is TRBJ2-5, the V gene TRBV29-1; the D gene is possibly TRBD1 (6 bases). Trimming removed 6 bases from V and 0 bases from J, with 17 bases in between. In germline, CDR1 is SQVTM, CDR2 ANQGSEA. This CDR3 spans 15 amino acids. CDR3 loop: CSVQQGTGYQETQYF. In DNA, the CDR3 is TGCAGCGTCCAACAGGGAACAGGGTACCAAGAGACCCAGTACTTC. The whole variable domain, remainder taken from reference TRBV29-1 and TRBJ2-5, is SAVISQKPSRDICQRGTSLTIQCQVDSQVTMMFWYRQQPGQSLTLIATANQGSEATYESGFVIDKFPISRPNLTFSTLTVSNMSPEDSSIYLCSVQQGTGYQETQYFGPGTRLLVL.

The chain recombines TRBV5-5 with TRBJ2-3; tentatively, D is TRBD2 (5 bases). The CDR3 has 15 residues. The germline CDR1 and CDR2 sequences are SGHKS and YYEKEE (reference sequence). Trimming took 4 bases from V and 5 from J, leaving 17 bases between them. The CDR3: CASSRPGPGVDTQYF. The CDR3 nucleotides read TGTGCCAGCAGCCGACCCGGGCCCGGGGTAGATACGCAGTATTTT. Based on the CDR3 plus reference TRBV5-5 and TRBJ2-3, the full variable domain is DAGVTQSPTHLIKTRGQQVTLRCSPISGHKSVSWYQQVLGQGPQFIFQYYEKEERGRGNFPDRFSARQFPNYSSELNVNALLLGDSALYLCASSRPGPGVDTQYFGPGTRLTVL.

This clonotype has only a few counts. This chain links TRBV7-2 with TRBJ2-3; the match to TRBD2 covers 7 bases. The CDR3 consists of 13 residues. Germline loops: CDR1 SGHTA, CDR2 FQGNSA. V lost 4 bases, J lost 11 bases, and 9 bases stayed unmatched. The CDR3 loop is CASSSTSDSGQYF. The CDR3 DNA is TGTGCCAGCAGCTCCACTAGCGACAGCGGGCAGTATTTT. Full variable domain (rest looked up from reference TRBV7-2 and TRBJ2-3): GAGVSQSPSNKVTEKGKDVELRCDPISGHTALYWYRQSLGQGLEFLIYFQGNSAPDKSGLPSDRFSAERTGGSVSTLTIQRTQQEDSAVYLCASSSTSDSGQYFGPGTRLTVL.

This clonotype occurred many times. The CDR3 nucleotides are TGTGCCAGCAGCTTAGTCTTGGGACAGGGCGGAAACACCATATATTTT. This translates into CASSLVLGQGGNTIYF. J is TRBJ1-3 and V is TRBV7-2, with 9 bases fitting TRBD1. Germline loops: CDR1 SGHTA, CDR2 FQGNSA. The CDR3 extends over 16 amino acids. The V segment lost 1 base and the J segment 4 bases; nucleotides outside the gene matches: 5.